This TCR beta chain was identified in a study of OX40 agonist ivuxolimab in advanced cancers. Study-wide background: Melanoma, hepatocellular carcinoma, head and neck or renal cell cancer occurred in dose-escalation patients.

TCRdb's table, derived via immunoSEQ multiplex PCR, lists solely in-frame clones and lacks some. The table shows under 95,000 clones, with 91% occurring only once. A note on this clone: The target antigen is unknown.

Germline CDR1 reads SGHRS; CDR2 reads YFSETQ. Trimming took 0 bases from V and 5 from J, leaving 10 bases between them. The CDR3 spans 14 residues. The study sampled blood at baseline, cycle 4 day 1, and cycle 7 day 1. Study-level results: Some patients who did not respond also had low normalized T-cell clonal expansion. The mean number of expanded clones was higher in CD8+ T cells than in CD4+.

The genes are TRBV5-1 and TRBJ2-3, with D unclear. The specimen comprised CD4+ or CD8+ T cells sorted from blood, sampled in a trial of the OX40 agonist ivuxolimab. The TCR comes from an adult with an advanced solid tumor such as melanoma, head and neck, liver or kidney cancer. In nucleotides, the CDR3 is TGCGCCAGCAGCTTGGGACCGCGCGGAGATACGCAGTATTTT. Its translation: CASSLGPRGDTQYF.